Listed below are T cell receptor beta chains from one sample, sequenced in a study of CD8 T cells in Susac syndrome. One entry per CDR3 protein results from TCRdb running MiXCR on the immunoSEQ multiplex PCR reads. This table holds around 170,000 distinct CDR3 sequences, 85% to 95% found once. The sample comprised CD8+ T cells from PBMCs. The source of these receptors is a human donor with multiple sclerosis. CDR3s include the opening cysteine and the closing phenylalanine or tryptophan. The D gene is left open where the match is weak. Size tells how often a clone was seen (once, few, many) or the class of an expanded clone, and some rows leave it out.

clone_size j_call d_call v_call cdr3_nt cdr3_aa
. TRBJ1-4 . TRBV18 TGTGCCAGCTCACCGACAGGTGTGGGAAAACTGTTTTTT CASSPTGVGKLFF
. TRBJ2-7 . TRBV6-1 TGTGCCAGCAGTGAATACCGCGGCAGCTACGAGCAGTACTTC CASSEYRGSYEQYF
. TRBJ2-7 TRBD1 TRBV27 TGTGCCAGCAGTGACCCCGGGACAGGACTAGAGCAGTACTTC CASSDPGTGLEQYF
. TRBJ2-3 . TRBV4-1 TGCGCCAGCAGCCAAGAGGCGGCGGCAGATACGCAGTATTTT CASSQEAAADTQYF
. TRBJ2-1 . TRBV29-1 TGCAGCGTTGAACCTGGCGGAGGACTGCAGTACAATGAGCAGTTCTTC CSVEPGGGLQYNEQFF
once TRBJ1-2 . TRBV12-3/TRBV12-4 TGTGCCAGCAGTTCCAGACAGTATGGCTACACCTTC CASSSRQYGYTF
. TRBJ1-5 . TRBV27 TGTGCCAGCAGTTTCCAAAATCAGCCCCAGCATTTT CASSFQNQPQHF
. TRBJ2-7 TRBD2 TRBV27 TGTGCCAGCTCCTTTCGAACTAGCGGGAGGGCCTCTGAGTACTTC CASSFRTSGRASEYF
. TRBJ2-5 TRBD1 TRBV3-1 TGTGCCAGCAGCCAGACGCAGGGGGAAGAGACCCAGTACTTC CASSQTQGEETQYF
. TRBJ1-5 . TRBV2 TGTGCCAGCAGCAGACTCCCGGGGGGCAATCAGCCCCAGCATTTT CASSRLPGGNQPQHF
. TRBJ2-5 . TRBV5-1 TGCGCCAGCAGCTTGGCCGGAGTAAGCCAAGAGACCCAGTACTTC CASSLAGVSQETQYF
. TRBJ1-1 . TRBV28 TGTGCCAGCACCCGAGGGGGGCTCGGAGCTTTCTTT CASTRGGLGAFF
once TRBJ1-2 . TRBV7-9 TGTGCCAGCAGCTTAGTCGAACTTGGCTACACCTTC CASSLVELGYTF
few TRBJ2-5 . TRBV3-1 TGTGCCAGCAGCCAAGGTGCTGGAGAGACCCAGTACTTC CASSQGAGETQYF
. TRBJ2-1 . TRBV29-1 TGCAGCGTTGCCGGGAGAGGTGAGCAGTTCTTC CSVAGRGEQFF
. TRBJ1-5 . TRBV6-1 TGTGCCAGCAGCCAAGGGGCAGGGTGGAATCAGCCCCAGCATTTT CASSQGAGWNQPQHF
once TRBJ1-1 TRBD1 TRBV28 TGTGCCAGCAGTCTTAGGACAGGGTTGGTGGCTGAAGCTTTCTTT CASSLRTGLVAEAFF
once TRBJ1-2 . TRBV29-1 TGCAGCGATTACCAGTCCTCCAACTATGGCTACACCTTC CSDYQSSNYGYTF
. TRBJ2-7 TRBD1 TRBV15 TGTGCCACCAGAGGGACAGGGGGGTTCGAGCAGTACTTC CATRGTGGFEQYF
. TRBJ2-5 TRBD2 TRBV9 TGTGCCAGCAGCGCAGGGACTAGGCAAGAGACCCAGTACTTC CASSAGTRQETQYF
. TRBJ2-1 TRBD2 TRBV2 TGTGCCAGCAGCGCCGGGACTAGCGGGGGGGCCCTGGATGAGCAGTTCTTC CASSAGTSGGALDEQFF
. TRBJ2-7 . TRBV25-1 TGTGCCGCCCCCTCCCTCGTCGGGCCCGCACCCCACTACGAGCAGTACTTC CAAPSLVGPAPHYEQYF
. TRBJ2-7 . TRBV28 TGTGCCAGCAGTCTCCCCAACTACGAGCAGTACTTC CASSLPNYEQYF
. TRBJ2-1 . TRBV28 TGTGCCAGCAGGCCCCACGGGCCAAGCTCCTACAATGAGCAGTTCTTC CASRPHGPSSYNEQFF
. TRBJ2-7 TRBD1 TRBV20-1 TGCAGTGCCCAGGGACAGGGCTACGAGCAGTACTTC CSAQGQGYEQYF
once TRBJ2-7 . TRBV7-9 TGTGCCAGCAGCTCCATGGGGGGCCCGAACGAGCAGTACTTC CASSSMGGPNEQYF
. TRBJ2-5 . TRBV10-3 TGTGCCATCAGTGGCGGAAGCCCCCAAGAGACCCAGTACTTC CAISGGSPQETQYF
. TRBJ1-2 TRBD1 TRBV28 TGTGCCAGCAGTTTGATAGGGGGCTTGTATGGCTACACCTTC CASSLIGGLYGYTF
. TRBJ2-1 . TRBV12-3/TRBV12-4 TGTGCCAGCAGCCCGCCCTCAAGCGCCGGCTCAGCTGAGCAGTTCTTC CASSPPSSAGSAEQFF
. TRBJ1-2 . TRBV29-1 TGCAGCGTTGCATCGGGGCTACTCTCCTATGGCTACACCTTC CSVASGLLSYGYTF
. TRBJ1-1 . TRBV28 TGTGCCAGCAGTTTTTGGGAGGCGGAGACTGAAGCTTTCTTT CASSFWEAETEAFF
. TRBJ2-1 . TRBV27 TGTGCCAGCACCTGTGAGCAGTTCTTC CASTCEQFF
. TRBJ2-3 . TRBV7-2 TGTGCCAGCAGCTCCAGGACCCGGTTGAGTACGCAGTATTTT CASSSRTRLSTQYF
. TRBJ1-3 . TRBV25-1 TGTGCCAGCAGTGACCTATTGACCATATATTTT CASSDLLTIYF
. TRBJ2-3 TRBD2 TRBV3-1 TGTGCCAGCAGCCTGATAGGCGGGGGGCCGAATGGCGATACGCAGTATTTT CASSLIGGGPNGDTQYF
. TRBJ2-6 TRBD1 TRBV5-1 TGCGCCAGCAGCTTCGGGACAGCTTCTGGGGCCAACGTCCTGACTTTC CASSFGTASGANVLTF
. TRBJ2-3 . TRBV20-1 TGCAGTGCTAGAGTTAGCGACAGCACAGATACGCAGTATTTT CSARVSDSTDTQYF
. TRBJ2-3 . TRBV4-1 TGCGCCAGCAGCCAAGAACCCCCGCCCGCAGATACGCAGTATTTT CASSQEPPPADTQYF
. TRBJ2-7 . TRBV11-2 TGTGCCAGCAGCTTAGGCCTTGGCTCCTACGAGCAGTACTTC CASSLGLGSYEQYF
. TRBJ2-5 . TRBV2 TGTGCCAGCAGCGGACTGATCTCAGAGACCGAACTCTTC CASSGLISETELF
. TRBJ2-2 TRBD1 TRBV15 TGTGCCACCAGGACGGACAGGGTTAACACCGGGGAGCTGTTTTTT CATRTDRVNTGELFF
. TRBJ2-7 . TRBV29-1 TGCAGCGTGGAAACAGGGAGCTCGTCCTACGAGCAGTACTTC CSVETGSSSYEQYF
. TRBJ2-7 . TRBV7-8 TGTGCCAGCAGCTCCGATACAGGGATTTACGAGCAGTACTTC CASSSDTGIYEQYF
. TRBJ2-3 TRBD2 TRBV7-9 TGTGCCAGCAGCGTGACTAGCGGGGGGGCGACAGATACGCAGTATTTT CASSVTSGGATDTQYF
. TRBJ2-7 TRBD1 TRBV20-1 TGCAGTGCTCTTCCACTCCCGGGACAGGGGTTTGAGGGAGGGACCTACGAGCAGTACTTC CSALPLPGQGFEGGTYEQYF
. TRBJ2-1 . TRBV27 TGTGCCAGCAGGGGTTGGGGAGGCAATGAGCAGTTCTTC CASRGWGGNEQFF
. TRBJ2-5 . TRBV4-1 TGCGCCAGCAGCCAAGAAGGTGGCCGGCGGGAGACCCAGTACTTC CASSQEGGRRETQYF
. TRBJ2-3 . TRBV9 TGTGCCAGCAGCGTGGGGCATAGCACAGATACGCAGTATTTT CASSVGHSTDTQYF
. TRBJ2-1 TRBD2 TRBV24-1 TGTGCCACCTCGAGCGGGGGGTGGGAGCAGTTCTTC CATSSGGWEQFF
. TRBJ2-1 . TRBV24-1 TGTGCCACCCGGGATGGCTTAAGCCATGAGCAGTTCTTC CATRDGLSHEQFF
. TRBJ2-7 TRBD2 TRBV11-2 TGTGCCAGCAGCCCGCCTAGCGGGAGGGCTCGAGAGCAGTACTTC CASSPPSGRAREQYF
. TRBJ2-7 . TRBV18 TGTGCCAGCGCTAGCTTAACTGACGCCTACGAGCAGTACTTC CASASLTDAYEQYF
. TRBJ2-7 . TRBV28 TGTGCCAGCAGTTCCGATTGGGGGATGTACGAGCAGTACTTC CASSSDWGMYEQYF
once TRBJ2-7 . TRBV2 TGTGCCAGCAGTGAAGGCAGGGCATTATACGAGCAGTACTTC CASSEGRALYEQYF
. TRBJ2-5 TRBD2 TRBV27 TGTGCCAGCAGTTTATATCCGGGGGGCCAAGAGACCCAGTACTTC CASSLYPGGQETQYF
once TRBJ2-6 . TRBV9 TGTGCCAGCAGCGTCGCCCCCGGGGCCCACCAGTTACCTGGGGCCAACGTCCTGACTTTC CASSVAPGAHQLPGANVLTF
. TRBJ1-1 . TRBV5-4 TGTGCCAGCAGCTTGCTGGGGGCTGAAGCTTTCTTT CASSLLGAEAFF